One sample yielded the 13 T cell receptor beta chains listed below, sequenced in a study of shared clonotypes between healthy human individuals. The method was immunoSEQ multiplex PCR; TCRdb's version includes in-frame clones alone and lacks a portion of them. The top ten hold roughly 1.2% of the sample, which has over a million clones, roughly 96% seen once. The sequenced sample consisted of naive CD4+ T cells sorted from blood. Sample subset: CD45RA+ positively selected. The receptors were sampled from a man between 25 and 39 years old in good health.

The genes are TRBV7-2 and TRBJ1-3; tentative D call: TRBD1 (6 bases). The CDR3 has 15 residues. V was trimmed by 2 bases and J by 7 bases, leaving 15 bases between them. Per the germline V gene, CDR1 is SGHTA and CDR2 is FQGNSA. The CDR3 protein is CASSLRSGVTNTIYF. The CDR3 nucleotides read TGTGCCAGCAGCTTAAGGTCAGGGGTGACGAACACCATATATTTT.

The rearrangement uses TRBV19 and TRBJ2-1, with D perhaps assigned TRBD1 or TRBD2 (5 bases each). V was trimmed by 7 bases and J by 6 bases, leaving 16 bases between them. CDR3 length equals 14 residues. From germline, CDR1 is LNHDA and CDR2 SQIVND (reference sequence). The CDR3 DNA follows: TGTGCCAGTACCATCGGGACCATCTCCAATGAGCAGTTCTTC. Protein product: CASTIGTISNEQFF. The complete variable domain, with remaining parts taken from reference TRBV19 and TRBJ2-1, reads DGGITQSPKYLFRKEGQNVTLSCEQNLNHDAMYWYRQDPGQGLRLIYYSQIVNDFQKGDIAEGYSVSREKKESFPLTVTSAQKNPTAFYLCASTIGTISNEQFFGPGTRLTVL.

The J gene is TRBJ1-1, the V gene TRBV28; D may be TRBD1 (5 bases). This CDR3 has 11 amino acids. Germline CDR1 MDHEN, CDR2 SYDVKM. As DNA, the CDR3 is TGTGCGATAGGGGAGAACACTGAAGCTTTCTTT. Protein product: CAIGENTEAFF.

The chain links TRBV6-6 to TRBJ2-5; perhaps D is TRBD1 or TRBD2 (5 bases each). V was cut by 2 bases and J by 2 bases, with 9 bases left in between. This CDR3 spans 14 amino acids. The V gene's germline CDR1 is MNHNY and CDR2 SVGAGI (reference sequence). CDR3 DNA sequence: TGTGCCAGCAGTTACGGGACCCAACAAGAGACCCAGTACTTC. Amino acid sequence: CASSYGTQQETQYF.

The V gene is TRBV7-6, the J gene TRBJ2-3, with 9 bases lining up with TRBD2. The CDR3 spans 15 residues. Germline CDR1 and CDR2: SGHVS and FNYEAQ. V shed 1 base and J 6 bases; nucleotides not matched to a gene: 5. As DNA, the CDR3 is TGTGCCAGCAGCTTAGGAGCGGGAGGTTTGGATACGCAGTATTTT. Its translation is CASSLGAGGLDTQYF.

The rearrangement uses TRBV10-3 and TRBJ2-2; D uncertain. The V and J ends lost 6 bases and 1 base respectively, with 9 bases between them. This CDR3 is built from 14 residues. Germline CDR1 is ENHRY and CDR2 is SYGVKD. The CDR3 DNA reads TGTGCCATCAGAGGGCAGAGGAACACCGGGGAGCTGTTTTTT. It translates to CAIRGQRNTGELFF.

V usage is TRBV2 and J usage is TRBJ1-1; TRBD1 matches at 7 bases. The trim removed 5 bases at V and 1 base at J, leaving 4 bases unmatched. Germline lookup yields CDR1 SNHLY and CDR2 FYNNEI. The CDR3 covers 14 residues. CDR3 bases: TGTGCCAGCAGTTTAAGGACAGGGAACACTGAAGCTTTCTTT. It codes for CASSLRTGNTEAFF.

The rearrangement links TRBV5-1 to TRBJ2-3, with 7 nucleotides matching TRBD2. The CDR3 is 16 amino acids. Per the germline V gene, CDR1 is SGHRS and CDR2 is YFSETQ. The ends lost 4 bases at V and 4 bases at J; junction bases unmatched: 12. The CDR3 region is CASSPESGVGADTQYF. The CDR3 DNA sequence: TGCGCCAGCAGCCCCGAAAGCGGGGTAGGTGCAGATACGCAGTATTTT.

The gene calls are TRBV19 and TRBJ2-5; 15 nucleotides agree with TRBD2. This CDR3 contains 16 residues. The J segment lost 5 bases and the V segment lost 5 bases, leaving 6 bases of the junction unmatched. Germline-derived CDR1 and CDR2 are LNHDA and SQIVND (reference sequence). CDR3 DNA sequence: TGTGCCAGTAGTCCGGGACTAGCGGGAGGAGGGGAGACCCAGTACTTC. It is translated as CASSPGLAGGGETQYF.

The gene calls are TRBV9 and TRBJ2-2; TRBD1 aligns across 7 bases. V gave up 4 bases and J gave up 4 bases; unmatched junction bases: 7. CDR1 and CDR2 from the germline V gene are SGDLS and YYNGEE. The CDR3 runs 15 residues. In DNA form, the CDR3 reads TGTGCCAGCAGCCCGGGACAGCCGGGCACCGGGGAGCTGTTTTTT. Translated, it gives CASSPGQPGTGELFF.

This chain links TRBV6-5 with TRBJ2-1, with D unresolved. V lost 6 bases and J lost 2, with 11 bases in between. CDR1 and CDR2 (germline): MNHEY, SVGAGI. This CDR3 contains 14 residues. The CDR3: CASREGYAYNEQFF. The DNA for the CDR3 is TGTGCCAGCAGGGAAGGATACGCCTACAATGAGCAGTTCTTC.

This chain joins TRBV6-4 and TRBJ2-1, with 11 bases matching TRBD2. The V segment lost 3 bases and the J segment 2 bases; nucleotides outside the gene matches: 15. The CDR3 has 20 amino acids. CDR1 and CDR2 from the germline V gene are MRHNA and SNTAGT. CDR3 DNA: TGTGCCAGCAGTGAGGCGACCTTAGCGGGAGGGCCAGCGGCCTACAATGAGCAGTTCTTC. Translated: CASSEATLAGGPAAYNEQFF.

This chain connects TRBV9 to TRBJ2-1, with D unclear. Trimming pared 0 bases from V and 9 bases from J, leaving 4 bases between. This CDR3 spans 11 amino acids. Germline CDR1 SGDLS, CDR2 YYNGEE. The CDR3 DNA is TGTGCCAGCAGCGTAGGTCTTGAGCAGTTCTTC. Protein product: CASSVGLEQFF.